These T cell receptor beta chains were read from a single sample in a study of shared clonotypes between healthy human individuals. The protocol was immunoSEQ multiplex PCR, while the TCRdb copy is restricted to in-frame clones and leaves out a portion. The sample lists about 2,100,000 clones; 90% to 95% were seen once. The sequenced material came from naive CD8+ T cells from PBMCs. All receptors come from a man in his late teens or twenties in good health. Some clones in this sample may be carry-over from other donors' samples. Each CDR3 is given with its conserved first and last residue. A D gene is named only where the DNA matches it firmly. Clone size is not always given. Where it is, it says once, few, many or a class for expanded clones.

>TRBJ2-3|.|TRBV29-1|.
CSADGSHTDTQYF
TGCAGCGCTGACGGGTCACACACAGATACGCAGTATTTT
>TRBJ2-7|.|TRBV27|.
CASTRLGASTRDEQYF
TGTGCCAGCACCCGACTCGGGGCCTCCACACGCGACGAGCAGTACTTC
>TRBJ2-3|.|TRBV6-1|.
CASRPDRTTDTQYF
TGTGCCAGCAGACCGGACAGAACCACAGATACGCAGTATTTT
>TRBJ1-1|TRBD1|TRBV12-5|.
CASGLDRGRITEAFF
TGTGCTAGTGGTTTGGACAGGGGGCGGATAACTGAAGCTTTCTTT
>TRBJ2-3|TRBD2|TRBV7-2|.
CASSLARPGGLADTQYF
TGTGCCAGCAGCTTAGCAAGGCCGGGAGGTTTGGCAGATACGCAGTATTTT
>TRBJ1-2|TRBD1|TRBV5-8|.
CASSPRTGKGDGYTF
TGTGCCAGCAGCCCGAGGACAGGGAAAGGTGATGGCTACACCTTC
>TRBJ2-7|TRBD2|TRBV5-1|.
CASRGGLAGSYEQYF
TGCGCCAGCAGGGGGGGACTAGCGGGATCCTACGAGCAGTACTTC
>TRBJ1-2|.|TRBV4-3|.
CASSQDPQVEGPDYGYTF
TGCGCCAGCAGCCAAGATCCCCAAGTGGAGGGGCCTGACTATGGCTACACCTTC
>TRBJ2-5|TRBD1|TRBV2|.
CASSGTGGYQETQYF
TGTGCCAGCAGTGGGACAGGGGGTTACCAAGAGACCCAGTACTTC
>TRBJ2-4|TRBD2|TRBV7-9|.
CASSSQTTSGGQAKNIQYF
TGTGCCAGCAGCTCCCAGACCACTAGCGGCGGCCAAGCCAAAAACATTCAGTACTTC
>TRBJ1-1|.|TRBV19|.
CASKEGSTNTEAFF
TGTGCCAGTAAAGAAGGCAGCACGAACACTGAAGCTTTCTTT
>TRBJ2-1|.|TRBV7-9|.
CASTDPAYAGNEQFF
TGTGCCAGCACCGACCCGGCTTACGCTGGGAATGAGCAGTTCTTC
>TRBJ2-5|.|TRBV19|.
CASSITGAQETQYF
TGTGCCAGTAGTATAACGGGGGCGCAGGAGACCCAGTACTTC
>TRBJ2-3|.|TRBV7-8|.
CASSRHREHTDTQYF
TGTGCCAGCAGCCGCCACAGGGAACACACAGATACGCAGTATTTT
>TRBJ2-7|.|TRBV7-9|.
CASSLGGLTVTYEQYF
TGTGCCAGCAGCTTAGGAGGTCTTACGGTGACCTACGAGCAGTACTTC
>TRBJ1-1|.|TRBV6-5|few
CASSYRGRDTEAFF
TGTGCCAGCAGTTACAGGGGAAGGGACACTGAAGCTTTCTTT
>TRBJ2-7|.|TRBV5-1|.
CASSLEGGLVHEQYF
TGCGCCAGCAGCTTGGAGGGCGGCCTTGTCCACGAGCAGTACTTC
>TRBJ1-2|.|TRBV20-1|.
CSAAGEGGYTF
TGCAGTGCTGCCGGAGAGGGTGGCTACACCTTC
>TRBJ2-7|TRBD1|TRBV27|.
CASSLLPGQGESYEQYF
TGTGCCAGCAGTCTCCTCCCGGGACAGGGGGAATCCTACGAGCAGTACTTC
>TRBJ2-1|.|TRBV10-2|.
CASSGPGSVDYNEQFF
TGCGCCAGCAGTGGGCCGGGGAGCGTCGACTACAATGAGCAGTTCTTC